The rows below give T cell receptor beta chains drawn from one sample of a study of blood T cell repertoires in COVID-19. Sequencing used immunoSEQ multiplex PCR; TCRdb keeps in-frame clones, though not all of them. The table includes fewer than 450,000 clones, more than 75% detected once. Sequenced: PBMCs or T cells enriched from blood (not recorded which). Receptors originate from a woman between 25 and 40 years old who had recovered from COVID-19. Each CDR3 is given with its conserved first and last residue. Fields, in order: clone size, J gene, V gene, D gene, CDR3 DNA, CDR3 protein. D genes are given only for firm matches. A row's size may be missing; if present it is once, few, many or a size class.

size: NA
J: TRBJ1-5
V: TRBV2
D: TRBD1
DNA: TGTGCCAGCGCTTTTCAGGGGGCCTTCGCGAGGCGCAATCAGCCCCAGCATTTT
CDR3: CASAFQGAFARRNQPQHF

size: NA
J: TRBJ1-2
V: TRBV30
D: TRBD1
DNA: TGTGCCTGGATGGACAGGGGAAGCGGTGGCTACACCTTC
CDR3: CAWMDRGSGGYTF

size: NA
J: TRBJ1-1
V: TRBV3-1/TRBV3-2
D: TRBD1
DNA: TGTGCCAGCAGCCAAGGGGGGACAGGGGAAGCTTTCTTT
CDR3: CASSQGGTGEAFF

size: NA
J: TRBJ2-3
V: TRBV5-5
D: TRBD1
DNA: TGTGCCAGCAGCTTGGACAGGGGATTTGGGTTGGATACGCAGTATTTT
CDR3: CASSLDRGFGLDTQYF

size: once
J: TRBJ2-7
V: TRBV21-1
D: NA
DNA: TGTGCCAGCAGCAAAGTCGGGACAGCCTCCTACGAGCAGTACTTC
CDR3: CASSKVGTASYEQYF

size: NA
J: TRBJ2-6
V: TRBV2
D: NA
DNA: TGTGCCAGCAGTGAAACGACACCCTACTCTGGGGCCAACGTCCTGACTTTC
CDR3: CASSETTPYSGANVLTF

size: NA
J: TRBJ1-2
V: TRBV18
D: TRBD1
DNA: TGTGCCAGCTCACCCACGACAGGGGGCGCGGATGGCTACACCTTC
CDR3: CASSPTTGGADGYTF

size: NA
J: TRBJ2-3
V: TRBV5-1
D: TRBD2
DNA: TGCGCCAGCAGCTTGGGAGCTAGCGGGGGCCTCACAGATACGCAGTATTTT
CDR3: CASSLGASGGLTDTQYF

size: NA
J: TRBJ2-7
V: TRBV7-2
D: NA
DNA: TGTGCCAGCAGTATTAGCGGGGCAGGGGGCTCCTACGAGCAGTACTTC
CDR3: CASSISGAGGSYEQYF

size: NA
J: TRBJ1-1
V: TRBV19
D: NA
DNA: TGTGCCAGTAGTACTACCACGGACACTGAAGCTTTCTTT
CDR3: CASSTTTDTEAFF

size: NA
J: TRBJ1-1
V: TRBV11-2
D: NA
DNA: TGTGCCAGCAGCTCCGAGCGACCCGCCCCCATGAACACTGAAGCTTTCTTT
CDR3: CASSSERPAPMNTEAFF

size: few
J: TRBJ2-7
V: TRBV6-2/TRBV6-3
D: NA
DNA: TGTGCCAGCAGTTACTCGATGACCGACCTCAGGGACGAGCAGTACTTC
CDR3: CASSYSMTDLRDEQYF

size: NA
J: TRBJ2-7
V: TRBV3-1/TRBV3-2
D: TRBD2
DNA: TGTGCCAGCAGCCATTCCACTAGCGGCACCTACGAGCAGTACTTC
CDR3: CASSHSTSGTYEQYF

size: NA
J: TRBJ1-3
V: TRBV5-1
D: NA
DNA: TGCGCCAGCAGCTTTGGGAGCTCCGGAAACACCATATATTTT
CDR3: CASSFGSSGNTIYF

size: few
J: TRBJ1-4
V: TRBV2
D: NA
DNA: TGTGCCAGCAGTGAAAGTGGGAGGGAAAAACTGTTTTTT
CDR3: CASSESGREKLFF

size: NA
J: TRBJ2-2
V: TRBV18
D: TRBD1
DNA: TGTGCCAGCTCACCGCGGGGACAGGGGGCGAACACCGGGGAGCTGTTTTTT
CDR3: CASSPRGQGANTGELFF

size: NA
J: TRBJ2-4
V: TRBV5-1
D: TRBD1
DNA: TGCGCCAGCAGCTTGGCCGTAGGGGGCGACATTCAGTACTTC
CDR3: CASSLAVGGDIQYF

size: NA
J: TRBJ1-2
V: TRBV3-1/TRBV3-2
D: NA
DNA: TGTGCCAGCAGCCCAAGGGGGACCCGCGGCTACACCTTC
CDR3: CASSPRGTRGYTF

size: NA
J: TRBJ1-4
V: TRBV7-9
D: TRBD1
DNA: TGTGCCAGCATCCCTCCGGGACAGGGGGCGGAAAAACTGTTTTTT
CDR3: CASIPPGQGAEKLFF

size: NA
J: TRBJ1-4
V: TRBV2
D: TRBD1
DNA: TGTGCCAGCAGCTACGACAGGGGAGAAAAACTGTTTTTT
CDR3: CASSYDRGEKLFF

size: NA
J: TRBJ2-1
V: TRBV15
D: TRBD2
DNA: TGTGCCACCAGCGGCACCGGGACTAGCGGGGCCGATGAGCAGTTCTTC
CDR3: CATSGTGTSGADEQFF

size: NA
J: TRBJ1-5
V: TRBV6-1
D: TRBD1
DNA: TGTGCCAGCAGTGAATGGGGACAGGTAAGCAATCAGCCCCAGCATTTT
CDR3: CASSEWGQVSNQPQHF

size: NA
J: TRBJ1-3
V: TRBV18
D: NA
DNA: TGTGCCAGCTCACCACAGAGCTCTGGAAACACCATATATTTT
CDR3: CASSPQSSGNTIYF

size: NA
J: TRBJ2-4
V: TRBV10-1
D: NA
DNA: TGCGCCAGCAGTGATCCTGGAACAGGGAAAAACATTCAGTACTTC
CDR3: CASSDPGTGKNIQYF

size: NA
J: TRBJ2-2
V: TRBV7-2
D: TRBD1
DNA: TGTGCCAGCAGCGCAACAGGGGGGATCACCGGGGAGCTGTTTTTT
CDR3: CASSATGGITGELFF

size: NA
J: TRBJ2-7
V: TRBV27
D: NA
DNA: TGTGCCAGCAGTTCGGACAGAGGGAGCTACGAGCAGTACTTC
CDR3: CASSSDRGSYEQYF

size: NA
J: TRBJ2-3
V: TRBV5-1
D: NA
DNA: TGCGCCAGCAGCCCCAGGATTAGGGGGGGTACAGATACGCAGTATTTT
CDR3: CASSPRIRGGTDTQYF